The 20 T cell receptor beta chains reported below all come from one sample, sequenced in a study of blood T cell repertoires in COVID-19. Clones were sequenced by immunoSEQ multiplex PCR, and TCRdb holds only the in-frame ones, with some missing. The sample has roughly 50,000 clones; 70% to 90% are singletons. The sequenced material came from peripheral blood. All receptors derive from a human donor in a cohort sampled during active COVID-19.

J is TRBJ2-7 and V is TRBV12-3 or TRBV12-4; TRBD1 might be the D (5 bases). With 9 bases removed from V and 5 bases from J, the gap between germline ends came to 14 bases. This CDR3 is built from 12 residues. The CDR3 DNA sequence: TGTGCCAGTAAGATCCAGGGCCACGAGCAGTACTTC. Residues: CASKIQGHEQYF.

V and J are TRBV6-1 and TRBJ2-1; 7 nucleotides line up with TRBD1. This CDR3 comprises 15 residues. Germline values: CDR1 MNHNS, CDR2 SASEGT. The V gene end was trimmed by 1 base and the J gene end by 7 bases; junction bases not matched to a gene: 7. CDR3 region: CASSEVRQGGNEQFF. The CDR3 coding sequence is TGTGCCAGCAGTGAAGTTCGACAGGGTGGGAATGAGCAGTTCTTC.

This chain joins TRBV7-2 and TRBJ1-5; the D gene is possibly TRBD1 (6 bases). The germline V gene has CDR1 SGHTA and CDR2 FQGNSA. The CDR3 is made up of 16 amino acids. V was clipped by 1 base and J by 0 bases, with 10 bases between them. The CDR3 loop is CASSLVDSYSNQPQHF. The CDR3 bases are TGTGCCAGCAGCTTAGTGGACAGTTATAGCAATCAGCCCCAGCATTTT.

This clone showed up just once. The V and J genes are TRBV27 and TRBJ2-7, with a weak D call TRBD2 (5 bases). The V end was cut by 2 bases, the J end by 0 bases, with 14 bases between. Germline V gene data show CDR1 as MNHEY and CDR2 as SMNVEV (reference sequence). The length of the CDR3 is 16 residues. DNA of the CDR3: TGTGCCAGCAGTTTAAGAGGGCAGGTTAGCTCCTACGAGCAGTACTTC. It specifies CASSLRGQVSSYEQYF.

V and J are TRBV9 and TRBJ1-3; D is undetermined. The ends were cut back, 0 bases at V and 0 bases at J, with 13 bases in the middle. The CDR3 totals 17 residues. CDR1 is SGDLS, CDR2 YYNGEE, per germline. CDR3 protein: CASSVASPGISGNTIYF. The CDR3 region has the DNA TGTGCCAGCAGCGTAGCTTCTCCCGGGATCTCTGGAAACACCATATATTTT.

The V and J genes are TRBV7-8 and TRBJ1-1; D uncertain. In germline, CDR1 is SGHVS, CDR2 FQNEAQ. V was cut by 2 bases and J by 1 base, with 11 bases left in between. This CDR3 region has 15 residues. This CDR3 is CASSLQWSSNTEAFF. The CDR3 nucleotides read TGTGCCAGCAGCTTACAGTGGTCCTCGAACACTGAAGCTTTCTTT.

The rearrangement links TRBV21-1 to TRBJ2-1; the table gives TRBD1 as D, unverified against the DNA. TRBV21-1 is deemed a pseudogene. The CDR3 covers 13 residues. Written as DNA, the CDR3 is TGTGCCAGCAGCAAGGGACAGGCGGATGAGCAGTTCTTC. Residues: CASSKGQADEQFF.

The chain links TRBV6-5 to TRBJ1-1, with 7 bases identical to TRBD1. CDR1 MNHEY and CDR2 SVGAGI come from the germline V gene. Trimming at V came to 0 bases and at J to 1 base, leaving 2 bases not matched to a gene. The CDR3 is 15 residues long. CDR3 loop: CASSYSRTGNTEAFF. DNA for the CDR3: TGTGCCAGCAGTTACTCCCGGACAGGGAACACTGAAGCTTTCTTT.

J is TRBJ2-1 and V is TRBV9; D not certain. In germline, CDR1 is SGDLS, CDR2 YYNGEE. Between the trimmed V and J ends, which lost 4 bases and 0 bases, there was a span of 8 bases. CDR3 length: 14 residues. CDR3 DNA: TGTGCCAGCAGCTCCCGTTACTCCTACAATGAGCAGTTCTTC. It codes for CASSSRYSYNEQFF.

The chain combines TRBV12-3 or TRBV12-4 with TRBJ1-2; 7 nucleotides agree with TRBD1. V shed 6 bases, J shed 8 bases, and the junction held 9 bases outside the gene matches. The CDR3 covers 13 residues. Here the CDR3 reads CASSPDRPGGYTF. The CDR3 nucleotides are TGTGCCAGCAGCCCGGACAGGCCAGGGGGCTACACCTTC.

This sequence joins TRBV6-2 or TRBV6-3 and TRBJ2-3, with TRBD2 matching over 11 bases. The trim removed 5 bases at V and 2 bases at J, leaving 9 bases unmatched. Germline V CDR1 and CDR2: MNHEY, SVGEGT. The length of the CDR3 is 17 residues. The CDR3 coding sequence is TGTGCCAGCAGTCAATACCAGACTAGCGGGAACACAGATACGCAGTATTTT. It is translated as CASSQYQTSGNTDTQYF.

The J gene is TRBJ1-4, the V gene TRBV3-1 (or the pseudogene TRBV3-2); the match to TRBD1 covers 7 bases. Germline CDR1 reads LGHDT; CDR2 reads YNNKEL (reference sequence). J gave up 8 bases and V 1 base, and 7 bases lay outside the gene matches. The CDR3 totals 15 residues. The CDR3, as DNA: TGTGCCAGCAGCCAAGGACAGGGCTGGGGAGAAAAACTGTTTTTT. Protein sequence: CASSQGQGWGEKLFF.

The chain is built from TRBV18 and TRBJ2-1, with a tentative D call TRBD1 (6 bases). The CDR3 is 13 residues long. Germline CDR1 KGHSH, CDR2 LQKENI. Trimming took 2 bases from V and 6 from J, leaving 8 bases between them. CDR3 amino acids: CASSPNRANEQFF. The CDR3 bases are TGTGCCAGCTCACCAAACAGGGCCAATGAGCAGTTCTTC. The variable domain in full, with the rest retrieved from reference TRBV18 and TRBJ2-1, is NAGVMQNPRHLVRRRGQEARLRCSPMKGHSHVYWYRQLPEEGLKFMVYLQKENIIDESGMPKERFSAEFPKEGPSILRIQQVVRGDSAAYFCASSPNRANEQFFGPGTRLTVL.

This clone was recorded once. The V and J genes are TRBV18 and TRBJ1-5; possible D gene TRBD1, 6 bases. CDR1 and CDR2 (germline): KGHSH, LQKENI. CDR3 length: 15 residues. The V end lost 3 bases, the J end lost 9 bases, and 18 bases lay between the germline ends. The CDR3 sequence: CASSPSGQPGGPQHF. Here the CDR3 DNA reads TGTGCCAGCTCACCTTCCGGACAGCCGGGCGGGCCCCAGCATTTT.

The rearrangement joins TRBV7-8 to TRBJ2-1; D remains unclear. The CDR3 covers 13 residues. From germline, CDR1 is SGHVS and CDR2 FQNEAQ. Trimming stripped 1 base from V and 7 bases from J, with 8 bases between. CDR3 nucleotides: TGTGCCAGCAGCTTAGGGCCGGAGAATGAGCAGTTCTTC. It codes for CASSLGPENEQFF.

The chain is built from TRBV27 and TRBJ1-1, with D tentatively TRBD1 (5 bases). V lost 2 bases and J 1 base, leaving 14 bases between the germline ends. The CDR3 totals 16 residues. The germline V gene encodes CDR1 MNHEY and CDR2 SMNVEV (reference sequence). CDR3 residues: CASSLVGGPWNTEAFF. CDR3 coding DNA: TGTGCCAGCAGTTTAGTCGGGGGACCCTGGAACACTGAAGCTTTCTTT.

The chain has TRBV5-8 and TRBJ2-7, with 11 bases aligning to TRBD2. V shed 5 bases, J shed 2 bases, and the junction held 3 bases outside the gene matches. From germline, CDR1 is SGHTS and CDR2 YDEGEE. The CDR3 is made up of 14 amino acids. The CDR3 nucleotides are TGTGCCAGCAGACGACTAGCGGGGCCCTACGAGCAGTACTTC. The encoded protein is CASRRLAGPYEQYF. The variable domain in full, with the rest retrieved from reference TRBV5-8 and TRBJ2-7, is EAGVTQSPTHLIKTRGQQATLRCSPISGHTSVYWYQQALGLGLQFLLWYDEGEERNRGNFPPRFSGRQFPNYSSELNVNALELEDSALYLCASRRLAGPYEQYFGPGTRLTVT.

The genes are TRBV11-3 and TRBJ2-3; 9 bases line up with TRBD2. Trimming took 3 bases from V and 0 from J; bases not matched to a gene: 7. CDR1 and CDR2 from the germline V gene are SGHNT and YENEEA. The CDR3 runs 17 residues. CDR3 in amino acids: CASSLGAGGASTDTQYF. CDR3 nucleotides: TGTGCCAGCAGCTTGGGAGCGGGGGGAGCTAGCACAGATACGCAGTATTTT.

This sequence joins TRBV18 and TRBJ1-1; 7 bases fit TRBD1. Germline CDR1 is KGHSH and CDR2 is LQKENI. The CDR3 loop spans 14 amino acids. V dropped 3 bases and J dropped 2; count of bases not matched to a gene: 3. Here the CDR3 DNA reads TGTGCCAGCTCACCCGGGACAGCAAACACTGAAGCTTTCTTT. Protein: CASSPGTANTEAFF.

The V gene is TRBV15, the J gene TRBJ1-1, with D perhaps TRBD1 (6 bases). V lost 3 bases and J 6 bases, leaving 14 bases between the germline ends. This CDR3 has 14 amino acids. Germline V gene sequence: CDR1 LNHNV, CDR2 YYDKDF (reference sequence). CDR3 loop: CATSRILTGSEAFF. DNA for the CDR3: TGTGCCACCAGCAGGATATTAACAGGGTCTGAAGCTTTCTTT. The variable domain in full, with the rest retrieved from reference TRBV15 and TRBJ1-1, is DAMVIQNPRYQVTQFGKPVTLSCSQTLNHNVMYWYQQKSSQAPKLLFHYYDKDFNNEADTPDNFQSRRPNTSFCFLDIRSPGLGDTAMYLCATSRILTGSEAFFGQGTRLTVV.